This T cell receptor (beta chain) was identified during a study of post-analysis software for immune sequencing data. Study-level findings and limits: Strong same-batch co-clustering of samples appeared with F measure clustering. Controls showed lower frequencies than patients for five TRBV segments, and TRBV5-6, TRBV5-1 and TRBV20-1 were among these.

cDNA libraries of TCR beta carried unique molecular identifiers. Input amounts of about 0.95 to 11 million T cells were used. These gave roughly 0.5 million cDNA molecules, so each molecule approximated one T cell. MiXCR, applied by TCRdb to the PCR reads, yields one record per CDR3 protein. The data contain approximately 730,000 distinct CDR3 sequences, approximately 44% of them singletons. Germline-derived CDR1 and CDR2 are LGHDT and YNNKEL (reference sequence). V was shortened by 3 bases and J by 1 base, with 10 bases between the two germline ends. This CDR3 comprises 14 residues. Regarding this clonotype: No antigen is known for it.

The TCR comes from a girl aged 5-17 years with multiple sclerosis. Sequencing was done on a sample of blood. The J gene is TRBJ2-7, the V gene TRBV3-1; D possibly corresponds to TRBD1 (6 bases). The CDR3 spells CASSHQGQSYEQYF. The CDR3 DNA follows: TGTGCCAGCAGCCATCAAGGACAGTCCTACGAGCAGTACTTC.